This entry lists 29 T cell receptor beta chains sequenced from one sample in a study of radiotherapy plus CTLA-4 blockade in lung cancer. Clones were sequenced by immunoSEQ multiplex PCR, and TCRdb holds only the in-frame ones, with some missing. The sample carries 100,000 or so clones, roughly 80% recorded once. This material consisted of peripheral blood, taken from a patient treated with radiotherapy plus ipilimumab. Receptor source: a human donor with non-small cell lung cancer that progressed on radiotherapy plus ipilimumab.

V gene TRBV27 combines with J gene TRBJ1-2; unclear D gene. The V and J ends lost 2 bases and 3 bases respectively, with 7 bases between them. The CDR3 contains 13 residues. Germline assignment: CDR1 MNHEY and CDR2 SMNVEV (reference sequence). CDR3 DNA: TGTGCCAGCAGTTTAGATGGGCACTATGGCTACACCTTC. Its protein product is CASSLDGHYGYTF.

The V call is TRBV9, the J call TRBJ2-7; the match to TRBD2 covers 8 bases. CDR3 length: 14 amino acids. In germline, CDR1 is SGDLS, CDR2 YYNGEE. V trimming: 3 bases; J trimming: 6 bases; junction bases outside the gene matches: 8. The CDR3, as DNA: TGTGCCAGCAGCGCCGTCGGGAGGGCGTCCGAGCAGTACTTC. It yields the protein CASSAVGRASEQYF.

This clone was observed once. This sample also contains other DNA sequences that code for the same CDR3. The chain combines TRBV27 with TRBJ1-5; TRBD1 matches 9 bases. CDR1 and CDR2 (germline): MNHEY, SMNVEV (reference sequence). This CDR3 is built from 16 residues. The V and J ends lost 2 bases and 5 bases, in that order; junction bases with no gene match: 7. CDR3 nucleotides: TGTGCCAGCAGTTTACGAGGGACAGGGCAGGATCAGCCCCAGCATTTT. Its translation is CASSLRGTGQDQPQHF.

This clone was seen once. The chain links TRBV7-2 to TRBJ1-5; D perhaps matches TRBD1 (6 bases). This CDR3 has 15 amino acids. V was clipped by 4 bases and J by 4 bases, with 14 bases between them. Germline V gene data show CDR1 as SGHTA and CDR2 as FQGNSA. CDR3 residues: CASSSQTGTNQPQHF. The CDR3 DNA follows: TGTGCCAGCAGCTCCCAGACAGGCACTAATCAGCCCCAGCATTTT. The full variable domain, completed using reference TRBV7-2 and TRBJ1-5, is GAGVSQSPSNKVTEKGKDVELRCDPISGHTALYWYRQSLGQGLEFLIYFQGNSAPDKSGLPSDRFSAERTGGSVSTLTIQRTQQEDSAVYLCASSSQTGTNQPQHFGDGTRLSIL.

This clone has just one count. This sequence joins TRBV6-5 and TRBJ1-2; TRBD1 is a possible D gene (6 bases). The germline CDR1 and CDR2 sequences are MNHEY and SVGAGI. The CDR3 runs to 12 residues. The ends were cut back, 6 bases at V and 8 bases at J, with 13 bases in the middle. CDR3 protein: CASRTTGRGYTF. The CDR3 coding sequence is TGTGCCAGCAGGACTACAGGGAGGGGCTACACCTTC.

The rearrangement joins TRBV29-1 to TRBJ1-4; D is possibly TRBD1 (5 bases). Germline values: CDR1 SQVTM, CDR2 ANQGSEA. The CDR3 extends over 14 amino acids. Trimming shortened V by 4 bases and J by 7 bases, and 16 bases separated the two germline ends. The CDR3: CSVGGSGTGEKLFF. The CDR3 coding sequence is TGCAGCGTTGGTGGTAGCGGGACGGGTGAAAAACTGTTTTTT.

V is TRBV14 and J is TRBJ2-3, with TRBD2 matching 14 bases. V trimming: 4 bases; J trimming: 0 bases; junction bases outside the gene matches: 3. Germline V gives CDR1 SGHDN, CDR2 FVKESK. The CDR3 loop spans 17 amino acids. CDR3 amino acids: CASSRWTSGRSTDTQYF. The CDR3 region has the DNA TGTGCCAGCAGCCGCTGGACTAGCGGGAGGAGCACAGATACGCAGTATTTT. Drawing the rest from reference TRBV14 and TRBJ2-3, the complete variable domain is EAGVTQFPSHSVIEKGQTVTLRCDPISGHDNLYWYRRVMGKEIKFLLHFVKESKQDESGMPNNRFLAERTGGTYSTLKVQPAELEDSGVYFCASSRWTSGRSTDTQYFGPGTRLTVL.

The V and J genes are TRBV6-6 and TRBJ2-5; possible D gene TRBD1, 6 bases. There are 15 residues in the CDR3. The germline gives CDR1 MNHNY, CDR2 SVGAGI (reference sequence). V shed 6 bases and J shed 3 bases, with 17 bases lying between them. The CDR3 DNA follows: TGTGCCAGCAGGATCGACAGGCTAAAGAAAGAGACCCAGTACTTC. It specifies CASRIDRLKKETQYF.

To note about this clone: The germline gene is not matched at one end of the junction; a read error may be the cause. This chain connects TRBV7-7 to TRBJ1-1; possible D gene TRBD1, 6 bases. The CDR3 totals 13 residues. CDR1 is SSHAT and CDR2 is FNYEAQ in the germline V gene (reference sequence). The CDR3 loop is CASSLDSDTEAFF. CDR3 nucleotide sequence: TGTGCTAGCAGCTTGGACAGTGACACTGAAGCTTTCTTT.

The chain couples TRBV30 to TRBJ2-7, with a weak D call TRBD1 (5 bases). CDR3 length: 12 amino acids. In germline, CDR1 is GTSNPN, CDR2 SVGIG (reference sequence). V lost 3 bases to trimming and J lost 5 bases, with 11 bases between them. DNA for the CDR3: TGTGCCTGGAGAGGGGCTAATAACGAGCAGTACTTC. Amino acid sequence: CAWRGANNEQYF.

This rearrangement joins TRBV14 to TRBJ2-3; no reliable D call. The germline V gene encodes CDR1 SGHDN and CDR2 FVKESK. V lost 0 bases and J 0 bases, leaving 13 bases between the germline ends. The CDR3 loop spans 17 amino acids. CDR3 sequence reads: CASSQESGVVSTDTQYF. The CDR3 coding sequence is TGTGCCAGCAGCCAAGAATCAGGAGTAGTTAGCACAGATACGCAGTATTTT.

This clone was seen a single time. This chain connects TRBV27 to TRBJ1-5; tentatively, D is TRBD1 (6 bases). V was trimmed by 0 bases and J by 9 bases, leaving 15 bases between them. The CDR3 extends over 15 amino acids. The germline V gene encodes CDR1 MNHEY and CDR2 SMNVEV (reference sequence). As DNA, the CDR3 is TGTGCCAGCAGTTTATCTTCGGGGGCACGGGGGCCCCAGCATTTT. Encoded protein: CASSLSSGARGPQHF.

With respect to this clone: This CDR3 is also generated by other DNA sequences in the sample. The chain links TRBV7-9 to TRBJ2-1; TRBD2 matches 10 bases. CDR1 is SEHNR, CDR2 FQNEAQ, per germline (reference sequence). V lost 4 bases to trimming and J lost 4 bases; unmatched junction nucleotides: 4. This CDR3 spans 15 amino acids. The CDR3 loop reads CASSSGLAEYNEQFF. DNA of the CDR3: TGTGCCAGCAGCTCCGGACTAGCGGAGTACAATGAGCAGTTCTTC.

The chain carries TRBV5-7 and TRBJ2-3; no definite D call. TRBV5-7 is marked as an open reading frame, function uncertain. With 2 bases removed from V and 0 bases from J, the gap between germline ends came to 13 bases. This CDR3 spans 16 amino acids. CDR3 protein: CASSFSKRNSTDTQYF. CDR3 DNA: TGTGCCAGCAGCTTTTCCAAACGAAATAGCACAGATACGCAGTATTTT.

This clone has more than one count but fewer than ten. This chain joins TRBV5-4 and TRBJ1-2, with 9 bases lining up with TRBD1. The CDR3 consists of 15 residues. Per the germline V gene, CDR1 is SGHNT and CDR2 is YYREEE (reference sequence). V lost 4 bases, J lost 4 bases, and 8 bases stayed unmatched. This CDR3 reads CASSIRDRDSYGYTF. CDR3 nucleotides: TGTGCCAGCAGCATCAGGGACAGGGATTCCTATGGCTACACCTTC.

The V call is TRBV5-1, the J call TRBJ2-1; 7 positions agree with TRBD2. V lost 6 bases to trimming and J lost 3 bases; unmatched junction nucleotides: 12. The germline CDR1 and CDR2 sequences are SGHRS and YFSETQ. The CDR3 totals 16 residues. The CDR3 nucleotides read TGCGCCAGCAACCCAGTTCCTAGCGGCAACTACAATGAGCAGTTCTTC. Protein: CASNPVPSGNYNEQFF.

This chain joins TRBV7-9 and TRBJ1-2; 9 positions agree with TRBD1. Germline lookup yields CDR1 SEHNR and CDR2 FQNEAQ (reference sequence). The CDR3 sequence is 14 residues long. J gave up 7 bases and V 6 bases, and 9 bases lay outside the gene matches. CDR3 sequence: CASSSGQGASGYTF. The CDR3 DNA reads TGTGCCAGCAGTTCGGGACAGGGTGCTTCTGGCTACACCTTC.

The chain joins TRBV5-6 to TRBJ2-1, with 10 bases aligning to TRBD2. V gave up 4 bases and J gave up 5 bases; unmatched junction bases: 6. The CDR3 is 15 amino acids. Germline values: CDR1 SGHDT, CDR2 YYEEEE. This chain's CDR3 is CASSDRTSGNNEQFF. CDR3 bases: TGTGCCAGCAGCGACCGGACTAGCGGAAACAATGAGCAGTTCTTC.

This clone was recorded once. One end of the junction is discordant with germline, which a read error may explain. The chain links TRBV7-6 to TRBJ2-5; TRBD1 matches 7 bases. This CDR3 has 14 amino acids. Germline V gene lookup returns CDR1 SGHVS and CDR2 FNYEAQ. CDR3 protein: CASSLALMVGTAHF. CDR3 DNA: TGTGCCAGCAGCTTAGCGCTAATGGTTGGGACAGCACACTTC. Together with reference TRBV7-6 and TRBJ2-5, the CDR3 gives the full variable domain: GAGVSQSPRYKVTKRGQDVALRCDPISGHVSLYWYRQALGQGPEFLTYFNYEAQQDKSGLPNDRFSAERPEGSISTLTIQRTEQRDSAMYRCASSLALMVGTAHFGPGTRLLVL.

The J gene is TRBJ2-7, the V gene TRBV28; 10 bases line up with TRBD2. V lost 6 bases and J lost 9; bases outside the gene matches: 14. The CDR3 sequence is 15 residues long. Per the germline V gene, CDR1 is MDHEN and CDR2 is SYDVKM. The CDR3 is CASSPLAGTGSVQYV. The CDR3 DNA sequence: TGTGCCAGCAGCCCACTAGCGGGGACTGGGAGTGTGCAGTACGTC.

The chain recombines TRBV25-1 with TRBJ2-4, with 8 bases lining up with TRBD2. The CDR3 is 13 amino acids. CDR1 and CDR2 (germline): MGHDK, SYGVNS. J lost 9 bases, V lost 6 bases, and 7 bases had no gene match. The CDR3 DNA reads TGTGCCAGCAGAGCGGGAGCCGATCCCATTCAGTACTTC. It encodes CASRAGADPIQYF.

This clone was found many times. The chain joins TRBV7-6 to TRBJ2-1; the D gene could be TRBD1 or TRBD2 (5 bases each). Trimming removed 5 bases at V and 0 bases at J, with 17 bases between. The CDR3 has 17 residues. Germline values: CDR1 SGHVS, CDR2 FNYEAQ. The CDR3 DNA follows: TGTGCCAGCAGCCCGGGGCCCGGATGGGGCTCCTACAATGAGCAGTTCTTC. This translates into CASSPGPGWGSYNEQFF.

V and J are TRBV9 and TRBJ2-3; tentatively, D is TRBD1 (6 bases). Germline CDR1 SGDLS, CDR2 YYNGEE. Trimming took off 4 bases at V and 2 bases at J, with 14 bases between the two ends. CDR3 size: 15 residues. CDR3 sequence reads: CASSFYGTSTDTQYF. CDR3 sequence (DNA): TGTGCCAGCAGCTTCTACGGGACATCCACAGATACGCAGTATTTT.

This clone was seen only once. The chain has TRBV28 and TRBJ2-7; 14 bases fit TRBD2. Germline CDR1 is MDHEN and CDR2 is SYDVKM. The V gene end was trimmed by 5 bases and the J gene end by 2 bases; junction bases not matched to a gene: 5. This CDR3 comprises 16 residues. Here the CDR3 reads CASSPPGLAGAYEQYV. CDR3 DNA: TGTGCCAGCAGTCCGCCGGGACTAGCGGGGGCCTACGAGCAGTACGTC.

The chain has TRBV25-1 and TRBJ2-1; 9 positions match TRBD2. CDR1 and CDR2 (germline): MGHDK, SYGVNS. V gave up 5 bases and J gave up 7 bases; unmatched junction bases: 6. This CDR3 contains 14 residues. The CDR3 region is CASSSAGGPNEQFF. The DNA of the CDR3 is TGTGCCAGCAGTTCGGCGGGAGGGCCGAATGAGCAGTTCTTC.

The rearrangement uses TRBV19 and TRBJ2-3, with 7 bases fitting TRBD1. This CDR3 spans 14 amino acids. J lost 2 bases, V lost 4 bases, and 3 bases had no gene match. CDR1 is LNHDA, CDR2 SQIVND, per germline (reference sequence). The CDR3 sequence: CASSKGGDTDTQYF. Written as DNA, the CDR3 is TGTGCCAGTAGTAAAGGGGGCGACACAGATACGCAGTATTTT.

CDR3 coding DNA: TGTGCCAGCAGCCCCGTCACAGGTCCGCGTCAGCCCCAGCATTTT. It translates to CASSPVTGPRQPQHF. The J gene is TRBJ1-5, the V gene TRBV11-2, with D possibly being TRBD1 (5 bases). Germline-derived CDR1 and CDR2 are SGHAT and FQNNGV. V was trimmed by 5 bases and J by 6 bases, leaving 17 bases between them. This CDR3 has 15 residues.

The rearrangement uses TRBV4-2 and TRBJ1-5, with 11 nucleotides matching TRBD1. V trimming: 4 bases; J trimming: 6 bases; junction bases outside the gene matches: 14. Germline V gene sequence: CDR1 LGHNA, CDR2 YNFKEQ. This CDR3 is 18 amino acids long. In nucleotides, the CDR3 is TGTGCCAGCAGCCGGTCGGGACAGGGGGTTTTCGGTGGTCAGCCCCAGCATTTT. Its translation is CASSRSGQGVFGGQPQHF.

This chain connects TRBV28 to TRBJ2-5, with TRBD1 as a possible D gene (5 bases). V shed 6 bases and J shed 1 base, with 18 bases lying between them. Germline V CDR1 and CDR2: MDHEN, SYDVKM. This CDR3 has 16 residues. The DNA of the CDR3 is TGTGCCAGCAGCTTGGGCACAGGCCCCCTCCAAGAGACCCAGTACTTC. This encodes CASSLGTGPLQETQYF.